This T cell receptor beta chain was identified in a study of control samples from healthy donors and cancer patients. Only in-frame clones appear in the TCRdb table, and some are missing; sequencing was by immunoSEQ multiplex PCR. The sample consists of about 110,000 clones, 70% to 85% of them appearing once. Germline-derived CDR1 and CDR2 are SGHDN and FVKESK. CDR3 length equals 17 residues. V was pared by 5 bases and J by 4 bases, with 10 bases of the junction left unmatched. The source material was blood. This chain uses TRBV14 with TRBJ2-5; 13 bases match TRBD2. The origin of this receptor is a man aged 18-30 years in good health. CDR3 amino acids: CASSLPRRLAGGETQYF. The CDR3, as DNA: TGTGCCAGCAGCTTGCCGCGGAGACTAGCGGGGGGAGAGACCCAGTACTTC.